The rows below give T cell receptor beta chains drawn from one sample of a study of CXCR3-negative and CXCR3-positive naive CD8 T cells. TCRdb re-called the 5' RACE reads; every CDR3 protein appears as one record, without DNA. The listing contains about 56,000 distinct CDR3 sequences. Sequenced material: memory CD8+ T cells from blood. These receptors all stem from a human donor in good health. Some clones in this sample may be carry-over from other donors' samples. The CDR3 runs from the conserved cysteine through the conserved F or W.

V: TRBV10-3; J: TRBJ2-1; CDR3: CAISGGTSESKRGEQFF
V: TRBV20-1; J: TRBJ1-4; CDR3: CKAGGLGEKLFF
V: TRBV14; J: TRBJ2-4; CDR3: CASSLGTSSLAKNIQYF
V: TRBV9; J: TRBJ2-1; CDR3: CASSVEDSIYNEQFF
V: TRBV7-9; J: TRBJ2-3; CDR3: CASSLPSTDTQYF
V: TRBV12-3/TRBV12-4; J: TRBJ1-1; CDR3: CASSPSGWTEAFF
V: TRBV10-3; J: TRBJ2-3; CDR3: CAISVSATGTDTQYF
V: TRBV12-3/TRBV12-4; J: TRBJ1-3; CDR3: CASSLGTPFRNTIYF
V: TRBV7-9; J: TRBJ1-4; CDR3: CASSSPRLPNEKLFF
V: TRBV7-9; J: TRBJ2-1; CDR3: CASSLEDSGDNEQFF